The rows below give T cell receptor beta chains drawn from one sample of a study of technical replicates of blood from several donors. Method: immunoSEQ multiplex PCR; TCRdb's copy keeps in-frame clones and lacks some. The table has nearly 80,000 clones, 96% seen once. The sample comprised T cells isolated from PBMCs. These receptors all stem from a human donor in good health. Both conserved end residues are part of each CDR3. A D gene is named only where the DNA matches it firmly. Clone size is given for some rows only: seen once, a few or many times, or a class if the clone is expanded.

size,D,J,V,CDR3,DNA
NA,TRBD1,TRBJ1-5,TRBV2,CASRVGQGASNQPQHF,TGTGCCAGCAGAGTTGGACAGGGGGCTAGCAATCAGCCCCAGCATTTT
NA,NA,TRBJ2-1,TRBV20-1,CSGGLATEQFF,TGCAGTGGGGGTCTAGCGACTGAGCAGTTCTTC
NA,TRBD1,TRBJ2-4,TRBV5-1,CASSPGTENIQYF,TGCGCCAGCAGCCCGGGGACAGAAAACATTCAGTACTTC
once,TRBD1,TRBJ2-1,TRBV4-2,CASSQEVAWTGKYNEQFF,TGTGCCAGCAGCCAAGAGGTAGCCTGGACAGGCAAATACAATGAGCAGTTCTTC
NA,TRBD2,TRBJ2-1,TRBV19,CASRSLGLVSGDEQFF,TGTGCCAGTAGGAGCCTGGGGCTAGTAAGCGGGGATGAGCAGTTCTTC
once,NA,TRBJ1-1,TRBV5-6,CASGWNTEAFF,TGTGCCTCGGGGTGGAACACTGAAGCTTTCTTT
NA,NA,TRBJ1-4,TRBV2,CASSVWSAFNEKLFF,TGTGCCAGCAGTGTTTGGAGCGCCTTTAATGAAAAACTGTTTTTT
NA,NA,TRBJ2-1,TRBV7-8,CASSLVVYEQFF,TGTGCCAGCAGCTTAGTAGTATATGAGCAGTTCTTC
NA,TRBD2,TRBJ2-7,TRBV28,CASSLSGGDNEQYF,TGTGCCAGCAGTTTATCGGGGGGAGACAACGAGCAGTACTTC
once,NA,TRBJ1-2,TRBV9,CASSGLGRGDGYTF,TGTGCCAGCAGCGGGTTAGGCAGGGGTGATGGCTACACCTTC
NA,TRBD2,TRBJ2-7,TRBV2,CASTSGRLYEQYF,TGTGCCAGCACCAGCGGGAGATTATACGAGCAGTACTTC
NA,NA,TRBJ2-3,TRBV29-1,CSVVLLFTDTQYF,TGCAGCGTTGTGTTACTATTCACAGATACGCAGTATTTT
NA,NA,TRBJ2-6,TRBV9,CASSVISGANVLTF,TGTGCCAGCAGCGTCATCTCTGGGGCCAACGTCCTGACTTTC
once,NA,TRBJ1-2,TRBV6-1,CATMTAPYTIDGYTF,TGTGCCACCATGACAGCACCCTATACCATAGATGGCTACACCTTC
NA,TRBD1,TRBJ1-2,TRBV30,CAWSLDRGHYGYTF,TGTGCCTGGAGTCTGGACAGGGGGCACTATGGCTACACCTTC
NA,TRBD2,TRBJ2-5,TRBV13,CASSPSGGPQYF,TGTGCCAGCAGCCCTAGCGGAGGGCCCCAGTACTTC
NA,NA,TRBJ1-1,TRBV14,CASSPLKGVGNTEAFF,TGTGCCAGCAGCCCTCTTAAAGGGGTAGGGAACACTGAAGCTTTCTTT
NA,NA,TRBJ1-2,TRBV19,CASSTQVNYGYTF,TGTGCCAGTAGTACGCAGGTTAACTATGGCTACACCTTC
NA,NA,TRBJ2-1,TRBV11-3,CASSLVSVYNEQFF,TGTGCCAGCAGCTTAGTATCCGTCTACAATGAGCAGTTCTTC
NA,NA,TRBJ2-1,TRBV7-3,CASSLTVADPYNEQFF,TGTGCCAGCAGCTTAACTGTAGCGGATCCTTACAATGAGCAGTTCTTC
NA,TRBD1,TRBJ1-4,TRBV19,CASSFDRDTTNEKLFF,TGTGCCAGTAGTTTCGACAGGGATACAACTAATGAAAAACTGTTTTTT
NA,NA,TRBJ2-3,TRBV10-3,CAISEGLNTDTQYF,TGTGCCATCAGTGAGGGACTTAACACAGATACGCAGTATTTT
NA,NA,TRBJ2-7,TRBV5-4,CASSLANTAGLSYEQYF,TGTGCCAGCAGCTTGGCGAATACTGCGGGACTCTCCTACGAGCAGTACTTC
NA,NA,TRBJ2-1,TRBV27,CASSSASEQFF,TGTGCCAGCAGTTCAGCTAGTGAGCAGTTCTTC
NA,TRBD2,TRBJ2-1,TRBV7-8,CASSNLAVLYNEQFF,TGTGCCAGCAGCAACCTAGCGGTTCTCTACAATGAGCAGTTCTTC
NA,NA,TRBJ2-1,TRBV7-3,CASSFAGTPNEQFF,TGTGCCAGCAGCTTCGCCGGGACTCCCAATGAGCAGTTCTTC
NA,NA,TRBJ1-2,TRBV2,CASSERLRGYTF,TGTGCCAGCAGTGAAAGATTGCGTGGCTACACCTTC
NA,TRBD2,TRBJ2-3,TRBV30,CAWSGTSGSTDTQYF,TGTGCCTGGAGCGGGACTAGCGGGAGCACAGATACGCAGTATTTT
NA,TRBD1,TRBJ2-7,TRBV4-3,CASSQDRDSLYEQYF,TGCGCCAGCAGCCAAGACCGGGACAGCCTATACGAGCAGTACTTC
NA,TRBD2,TRBJ2-1,TRBV5-4,CASSLDGLAGPSDNEQFF,TGTGCCAGCAGCTTGGATGGCCTAGCGGGCCCTTCGGACAATGAGCAGTTCTTC
NA,NA,TRBJ2-5,TRBV2,CASSDSGGDETQYF,TGTGCCAGCAGCGACTCCGGAGGGGATGAGACCCAGTACTTC
NA,NA,TRBJ1-1,TRBV19,CASSIGVANTEAFF,TGTGCCAGTAGTATCGGGGTTGCAAACACTGAAGCTTTCTTT
NA,NA,TRBJ2-7,TRBV5-4,CASSRYSGGEQYF,TGTGCCAGCAGCCGTTACAGCGGCGGCGAGCAGTACTTC
once,NA,TRBJ1-1,TRBV30,CAWSVGGVPFF,TGTGCCTGGAGTGTGGGGGGAGTACCTTTCTTT
NA,NA,TRBJ1-5,TRBV21-1,CASSKSLGRQEYQPQHF,TGTGCCAGCAGCAAAAGCTTGGGGAGACAGGAGTATCAGCCCCAGCATTTT
NA,TRBD1,TRBJ1-1,TRBV30,CAWSGQVITEAFF,TGTGCCTGGAGCGGACAGGTAATAACTGAAGCTTTCTTT
NA,NA,TRBJ1-3,TRBV4-2,CASSRNQAPGNTIYF,TGTGCCAGCAGCCGGAATCAGGCGCCCGGAAACACCATATATTTT
NA,NA,TRBJ1-2,TRBV9,CASSVASRLDGYTF,TGTGCCAGCAGCGTAGCCAGCAGGCTTGATGGCTACACCTTC
NA,TRBD1,TRBJ2-5,TRBV28,CASSEGARGLGETQYF,TGTGCCAGCAGTGAGGGGGCTAGGGGGCTGGGAGAGACCCAGTACTTC
once,TRBD1,TRBJ1-2,TRBV7-9,CASVPWQGGYGYTF,TGTGCCAGCGTCCCGTGGCAGGGGGGCTATGGCTACACCTTC
NA,NA,TRBJ2-1,TRBV5-6,CASSFEFSYNEQFF,TGTGCCAGCAGCTTCGAGTTCTCCTACAATGAGCAGTTCTTC
NA,NA,TRBJ1-1,TRBV11-1,CASSFLNTEAFF,TGTGCCAGCAGCTTCCTTAACACTGAAGCTTTCTTT
NA,TRBD1,TRBJ1-2,TRBV11-3,CASSSWQGENGYTF,TGTGCCAGCAGCTCATGGCAGGGGGAGAATGGCTACACCTTC
NA,NA,TRBJ2-2,TRBV10-3,CAISVGGTGELFF,TGTGCCATCAGTGTCGGCGGCACCGGGGAGCTGTTTTTT
NA,NA,TRBJ1-2,TRBV10-3,CAISVDANYGYTF,TGTGCCATCAGTGTAGATGCCAACTATGGCTACACCTTC
NA,NA,TRBJ2-2,TRBV6-5,CASSYDSRGNTGELFF,TGTGCCAGCAGTTACGATAGCAGGGGCAACACCGGGGAGCTGTTTTTT
NA,TRBD1,TRBJ1-1,TRBV7-6,CASSPRTGGMDTEAFF,TGTGCCAGCAGCCCTAGGACAGGGGGCATGGACACTGAAGCTTTCTTT
once,TRBD2,TRBJ2-5,TRBV15,CATSRDPGREWETQYF,TGTGCCACCAGCAGAGATCCAGGGCGGGAGTGGGAGACCCAGTACTTC
once,TRBD1,TRBJ2-7,TRBV19,CASSIDEEQGSYEQYF,TGTGCCAGTAGTATAGATGAGGAACAGGGGTCCTACGAGCAGTACTTC
NA,TRBD1,TRBJ1-1,TRBV7-6,CASSLSGTVMNTEAFF,TGTGCCAGCAGCTTATCCGGGACAGTCATGAACACTGAAGCTTTCTTT
NA,NA,TRBJ2-7,TRBV21-1,CASRKAPAGGPGEQYF,TGTGCCAGCAGAAAAGCTCCAGCGGGAGGGCCAGGCGAGCAGTACTTC
NA,TRBD1,TRBJ2-2,TRBV7-9,CASRQGKVGELFF,TGTGCCAGCCGACAGGGTAAAGTCGGGGAGCTGTTTTTT
NA,NA,TRBJ2-3,TRBV9,CASSPRGWGGTDTQYF,TGTGCCAGCAGCCCCCGGGGATGGGGAGGCACAGATACGCAGTATTTT